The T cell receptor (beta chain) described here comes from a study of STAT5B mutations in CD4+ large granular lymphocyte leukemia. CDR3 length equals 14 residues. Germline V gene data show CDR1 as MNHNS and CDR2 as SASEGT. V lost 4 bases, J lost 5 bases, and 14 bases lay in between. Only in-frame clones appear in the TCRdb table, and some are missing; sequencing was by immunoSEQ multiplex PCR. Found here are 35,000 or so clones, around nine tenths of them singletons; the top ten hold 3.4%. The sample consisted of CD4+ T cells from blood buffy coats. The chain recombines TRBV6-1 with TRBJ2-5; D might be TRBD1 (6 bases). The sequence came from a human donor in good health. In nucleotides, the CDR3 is TGTGCCAGCAGTGGGGCAGGGGTCAGGGAGACCCAGTACTTC. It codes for CASSGAGVRETQYF.